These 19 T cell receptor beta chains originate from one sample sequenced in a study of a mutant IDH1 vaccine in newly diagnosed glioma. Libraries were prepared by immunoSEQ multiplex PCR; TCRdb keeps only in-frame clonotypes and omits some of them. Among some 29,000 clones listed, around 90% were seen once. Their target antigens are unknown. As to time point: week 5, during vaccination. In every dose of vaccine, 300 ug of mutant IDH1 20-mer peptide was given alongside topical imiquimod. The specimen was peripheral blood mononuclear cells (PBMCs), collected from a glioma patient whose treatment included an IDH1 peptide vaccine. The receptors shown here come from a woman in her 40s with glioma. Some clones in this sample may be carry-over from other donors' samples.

CDR3 in DNA: TGTGCCAGCAGCCCCGACCCGACAGGGGGGCAAGAAAAACTGTTTTTT. Protein sequence: CASSPDPTGGQEKLFF. V usage is TRBV7-8 and J usage is TRBJ1-4, with 9 bases matching TRBD1. J lost 8 bases, V lost 5 bases, and 12 bases had no gene match. The germline V gene encodes CDR1 SGHVS and CDR2 FQNEAQ. CDR3 size: 16 residues.

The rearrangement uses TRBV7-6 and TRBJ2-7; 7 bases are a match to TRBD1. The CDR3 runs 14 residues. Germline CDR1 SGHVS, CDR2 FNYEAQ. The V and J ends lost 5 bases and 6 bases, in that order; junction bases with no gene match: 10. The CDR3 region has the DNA TGTGCCAGCAGCCCGCAGACAGGGAGTAGCGAGCAGTACTTC. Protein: CASSPQTGSSEQYF. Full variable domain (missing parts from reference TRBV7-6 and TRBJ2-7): GAGVSQSPRYKVTKRGQDVALRCDPISGHVSLYWYRQALGQGPEFLTYFNYEAQQDKSGLPNDRFSAERPEGSISTLTIQRTEQRDSAMYRCASSPQTGSSEQYFGPGTRLTVT.

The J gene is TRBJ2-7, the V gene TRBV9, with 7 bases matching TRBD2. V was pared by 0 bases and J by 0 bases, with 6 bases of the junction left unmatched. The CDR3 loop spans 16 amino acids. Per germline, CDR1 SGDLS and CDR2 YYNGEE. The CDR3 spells CASSVAASGSSYEQYF. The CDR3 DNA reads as TGTGCCAGCAGCGTAGCGGCTAGCGGCAGCTCCTACGAGCAGTACTTC.

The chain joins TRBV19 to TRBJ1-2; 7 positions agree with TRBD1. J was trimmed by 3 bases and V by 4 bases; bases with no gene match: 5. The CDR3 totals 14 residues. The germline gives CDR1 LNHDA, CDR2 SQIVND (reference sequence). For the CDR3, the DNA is TGTGCCAGTAGTACCCAAGGGGGCCACTATGGCTACACCTTC. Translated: CASSTQGGHYGYTF.

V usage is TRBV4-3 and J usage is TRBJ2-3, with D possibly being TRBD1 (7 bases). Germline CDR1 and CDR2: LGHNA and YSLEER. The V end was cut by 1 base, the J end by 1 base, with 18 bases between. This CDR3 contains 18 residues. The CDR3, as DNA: TGCGCCAGCAGCCAAGCCTACGGGGGCCAGGGGGGCACAGATACGCAGTATTTT. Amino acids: CASSQAYGGQGGTDTQYF.

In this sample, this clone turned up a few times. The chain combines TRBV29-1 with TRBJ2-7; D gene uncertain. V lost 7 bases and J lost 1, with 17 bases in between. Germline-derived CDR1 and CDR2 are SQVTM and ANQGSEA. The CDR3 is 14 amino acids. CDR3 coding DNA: TGCAGCGCCAGGAGCACCACCCTGTCCTACGAGCAGTACTTC. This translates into CSARSTTLSYEQYF.

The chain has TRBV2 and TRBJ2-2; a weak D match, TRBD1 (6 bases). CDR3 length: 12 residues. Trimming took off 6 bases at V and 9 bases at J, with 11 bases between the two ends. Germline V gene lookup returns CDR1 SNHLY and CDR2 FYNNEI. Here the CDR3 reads CASSQGWRELFF. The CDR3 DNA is TGTGCCAGCAGCCAGGGGTGGCGGGAGCTGTTTTTT.

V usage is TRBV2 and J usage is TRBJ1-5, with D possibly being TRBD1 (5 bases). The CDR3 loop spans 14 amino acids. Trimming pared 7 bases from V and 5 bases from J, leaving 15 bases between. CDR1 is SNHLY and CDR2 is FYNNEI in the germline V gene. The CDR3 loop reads CASKGIWGDQPQHF. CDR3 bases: TGTGCCAGCAAGGGGATCTGGGGCGATCAGCCCCAGCATTTT.

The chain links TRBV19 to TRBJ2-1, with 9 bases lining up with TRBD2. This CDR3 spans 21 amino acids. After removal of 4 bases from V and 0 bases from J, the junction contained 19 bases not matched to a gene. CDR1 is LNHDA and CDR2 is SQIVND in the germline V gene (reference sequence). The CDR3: CASSTSLAGSLLDISYNEQFF. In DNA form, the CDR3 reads TGTGCCAGTAGTACCTCTCTAGCGGGATCGTTATTGGACATCTCCTACAATGAGCAGTTCTTC.

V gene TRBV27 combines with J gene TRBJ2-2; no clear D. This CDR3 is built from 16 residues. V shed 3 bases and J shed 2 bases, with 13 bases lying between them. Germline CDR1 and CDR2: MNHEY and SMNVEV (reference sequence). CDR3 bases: TGTGCCAGCAGTTTCCTATTGTATGACAACACCGGGGAGCTGTTTTTT. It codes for CASSFLLYDNTGELFF.

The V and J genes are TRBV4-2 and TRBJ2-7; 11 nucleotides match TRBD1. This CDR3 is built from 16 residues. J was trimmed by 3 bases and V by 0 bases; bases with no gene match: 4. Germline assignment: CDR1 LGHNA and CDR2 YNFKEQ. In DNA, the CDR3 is TGTGCCAGCAGCCAAGAAAGGACAGGGGGCTACTACGAGCAGTACTTC. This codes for CASSQERTGGYYEQYF.

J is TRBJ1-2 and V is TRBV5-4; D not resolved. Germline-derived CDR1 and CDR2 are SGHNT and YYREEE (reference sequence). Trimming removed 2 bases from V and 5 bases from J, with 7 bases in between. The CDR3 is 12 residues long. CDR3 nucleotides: TGTGCCAGCAGCTTAACAGATTATGGCTACACCTTC. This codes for CASSLTDYGYTF.

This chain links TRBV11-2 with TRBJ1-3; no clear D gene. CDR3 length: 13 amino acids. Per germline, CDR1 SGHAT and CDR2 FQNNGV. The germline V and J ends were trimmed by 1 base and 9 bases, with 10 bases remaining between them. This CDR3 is CASSLVFDTTIYF. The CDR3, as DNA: TGTGCCAGCAGCTTAGTCTTTGACACCACCATATATTTT.

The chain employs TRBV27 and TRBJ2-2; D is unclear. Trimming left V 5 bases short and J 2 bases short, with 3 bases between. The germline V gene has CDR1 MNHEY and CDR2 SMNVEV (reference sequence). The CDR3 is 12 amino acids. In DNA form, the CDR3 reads TGTGCCAGCAGTCCTAACACCGGGGAGCTGTTTTTT. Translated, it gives CASSPNTGELFF.

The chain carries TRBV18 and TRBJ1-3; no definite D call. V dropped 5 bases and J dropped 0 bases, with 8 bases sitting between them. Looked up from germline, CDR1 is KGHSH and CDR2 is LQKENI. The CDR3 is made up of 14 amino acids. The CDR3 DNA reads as TGTGCCAGCTCATACGGTGTCTCTGGAAACACCATATATTTT. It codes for CASSYGVSGNTIYF.

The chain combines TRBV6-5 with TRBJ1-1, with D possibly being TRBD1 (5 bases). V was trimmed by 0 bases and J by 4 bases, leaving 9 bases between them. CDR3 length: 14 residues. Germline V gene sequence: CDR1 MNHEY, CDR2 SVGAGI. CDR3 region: CASSYSLRGTEAFF. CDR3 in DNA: TGTGCCAGCAGTTACTCTCTTAGGGGCACTGAAGCTTTCTTT.

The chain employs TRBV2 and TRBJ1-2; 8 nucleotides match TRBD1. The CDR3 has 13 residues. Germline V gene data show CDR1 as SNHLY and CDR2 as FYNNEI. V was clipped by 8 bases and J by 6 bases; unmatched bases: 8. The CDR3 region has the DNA TGTGCCAGCGGGGGGGACAGGACGAATGGCTACACCTTC. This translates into CASGGDRTNGYTF.

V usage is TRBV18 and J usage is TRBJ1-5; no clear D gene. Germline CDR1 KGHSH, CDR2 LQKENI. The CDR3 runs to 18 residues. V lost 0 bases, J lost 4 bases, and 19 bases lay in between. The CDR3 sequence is CASSPPSGDPTINQPQHF. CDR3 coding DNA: TGTGCCAGCTCACCACCGTCCGGGGATCCCACAATTAATCAGCCCCAGCATTTT.

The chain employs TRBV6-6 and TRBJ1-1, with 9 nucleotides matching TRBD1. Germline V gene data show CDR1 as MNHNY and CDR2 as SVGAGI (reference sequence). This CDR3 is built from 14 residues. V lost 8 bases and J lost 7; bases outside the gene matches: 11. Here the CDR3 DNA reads TGTGCCAGCTCTTCGGGGGGACAGGGACTTGAAGCTTTCTTT. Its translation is CASSSGGQGLEAFF.